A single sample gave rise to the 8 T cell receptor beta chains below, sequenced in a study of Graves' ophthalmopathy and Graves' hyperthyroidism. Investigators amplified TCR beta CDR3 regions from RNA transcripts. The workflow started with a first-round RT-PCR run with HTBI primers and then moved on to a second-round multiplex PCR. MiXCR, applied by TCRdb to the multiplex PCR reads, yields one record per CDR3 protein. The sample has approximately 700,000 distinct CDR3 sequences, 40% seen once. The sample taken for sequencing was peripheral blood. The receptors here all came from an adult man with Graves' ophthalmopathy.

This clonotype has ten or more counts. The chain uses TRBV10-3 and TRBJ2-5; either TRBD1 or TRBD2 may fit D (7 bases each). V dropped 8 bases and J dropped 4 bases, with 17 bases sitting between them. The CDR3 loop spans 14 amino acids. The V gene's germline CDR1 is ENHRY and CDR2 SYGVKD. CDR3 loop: CAIATGRERETQYF. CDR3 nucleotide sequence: TGTGCCATCGCGACAGGGCGGGAGCGAGAGACCCAGTACTTC.

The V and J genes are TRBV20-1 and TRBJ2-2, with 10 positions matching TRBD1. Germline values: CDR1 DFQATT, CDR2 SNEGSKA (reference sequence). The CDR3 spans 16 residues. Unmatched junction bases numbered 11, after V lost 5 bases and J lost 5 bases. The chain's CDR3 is CSAQGDRGQWTGELFF. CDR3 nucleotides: TGCAGTGCTCAAGGAGACAGGGGGCAATGGACCGGGGAGCTGTTTTTT.

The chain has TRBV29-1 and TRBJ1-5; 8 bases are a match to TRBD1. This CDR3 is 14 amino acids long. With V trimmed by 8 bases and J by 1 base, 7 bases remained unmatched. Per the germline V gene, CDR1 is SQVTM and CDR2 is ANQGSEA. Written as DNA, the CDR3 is TGCAGCATCGTCCGGGACAGGAGCAATCAGCCCCAGCATTTT. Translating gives CSIVRDRSNQPQHF.

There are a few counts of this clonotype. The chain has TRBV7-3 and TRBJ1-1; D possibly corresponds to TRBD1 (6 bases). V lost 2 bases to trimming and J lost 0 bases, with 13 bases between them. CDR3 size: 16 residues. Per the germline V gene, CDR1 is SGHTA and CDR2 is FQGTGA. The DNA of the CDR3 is TGTGCCAGCAGCTTACGAGGGGGATTCATGAACACTGAAGCTTTCTTT. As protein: CASSLRGGFMNTEAFF.

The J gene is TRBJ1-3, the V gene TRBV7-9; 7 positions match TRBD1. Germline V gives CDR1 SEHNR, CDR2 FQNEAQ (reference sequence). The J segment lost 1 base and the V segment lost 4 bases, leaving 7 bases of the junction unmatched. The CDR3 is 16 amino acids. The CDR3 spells CASSSDRLGSGNTIYF. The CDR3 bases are TGTGCCAGCAGCTCGGACAGGCTCGGATCTGGAAACACCATATATTTT.

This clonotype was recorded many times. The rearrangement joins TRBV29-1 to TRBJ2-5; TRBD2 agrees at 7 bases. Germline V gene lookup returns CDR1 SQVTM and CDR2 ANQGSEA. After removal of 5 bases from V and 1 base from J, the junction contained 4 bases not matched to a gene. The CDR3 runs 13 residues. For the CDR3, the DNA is TGCAGCGTTTGGCTAGCGGTCCAAGAGACCCAGTACTTC. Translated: CSVWLAVQETQYF.

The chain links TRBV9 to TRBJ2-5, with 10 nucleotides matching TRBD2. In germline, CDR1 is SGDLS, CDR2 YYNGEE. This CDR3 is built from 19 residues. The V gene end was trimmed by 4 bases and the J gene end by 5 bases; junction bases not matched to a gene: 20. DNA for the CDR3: TGTGCCAGCAGCCTGCAATACCAGACTAGCGGGTTGTTTCTCGAGACCCAGTACTTC. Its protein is CASSLQYQTSGLFLETQYF.

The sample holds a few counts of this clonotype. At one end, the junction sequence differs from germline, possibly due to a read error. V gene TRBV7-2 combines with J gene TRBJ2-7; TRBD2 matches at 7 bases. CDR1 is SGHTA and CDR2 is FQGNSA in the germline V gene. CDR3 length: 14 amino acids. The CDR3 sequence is CASSQLTSAYEQYF. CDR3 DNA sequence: TGCGCCAGCAGCCAACTCACTAGCGCCTACGAGCAGTACTTC.